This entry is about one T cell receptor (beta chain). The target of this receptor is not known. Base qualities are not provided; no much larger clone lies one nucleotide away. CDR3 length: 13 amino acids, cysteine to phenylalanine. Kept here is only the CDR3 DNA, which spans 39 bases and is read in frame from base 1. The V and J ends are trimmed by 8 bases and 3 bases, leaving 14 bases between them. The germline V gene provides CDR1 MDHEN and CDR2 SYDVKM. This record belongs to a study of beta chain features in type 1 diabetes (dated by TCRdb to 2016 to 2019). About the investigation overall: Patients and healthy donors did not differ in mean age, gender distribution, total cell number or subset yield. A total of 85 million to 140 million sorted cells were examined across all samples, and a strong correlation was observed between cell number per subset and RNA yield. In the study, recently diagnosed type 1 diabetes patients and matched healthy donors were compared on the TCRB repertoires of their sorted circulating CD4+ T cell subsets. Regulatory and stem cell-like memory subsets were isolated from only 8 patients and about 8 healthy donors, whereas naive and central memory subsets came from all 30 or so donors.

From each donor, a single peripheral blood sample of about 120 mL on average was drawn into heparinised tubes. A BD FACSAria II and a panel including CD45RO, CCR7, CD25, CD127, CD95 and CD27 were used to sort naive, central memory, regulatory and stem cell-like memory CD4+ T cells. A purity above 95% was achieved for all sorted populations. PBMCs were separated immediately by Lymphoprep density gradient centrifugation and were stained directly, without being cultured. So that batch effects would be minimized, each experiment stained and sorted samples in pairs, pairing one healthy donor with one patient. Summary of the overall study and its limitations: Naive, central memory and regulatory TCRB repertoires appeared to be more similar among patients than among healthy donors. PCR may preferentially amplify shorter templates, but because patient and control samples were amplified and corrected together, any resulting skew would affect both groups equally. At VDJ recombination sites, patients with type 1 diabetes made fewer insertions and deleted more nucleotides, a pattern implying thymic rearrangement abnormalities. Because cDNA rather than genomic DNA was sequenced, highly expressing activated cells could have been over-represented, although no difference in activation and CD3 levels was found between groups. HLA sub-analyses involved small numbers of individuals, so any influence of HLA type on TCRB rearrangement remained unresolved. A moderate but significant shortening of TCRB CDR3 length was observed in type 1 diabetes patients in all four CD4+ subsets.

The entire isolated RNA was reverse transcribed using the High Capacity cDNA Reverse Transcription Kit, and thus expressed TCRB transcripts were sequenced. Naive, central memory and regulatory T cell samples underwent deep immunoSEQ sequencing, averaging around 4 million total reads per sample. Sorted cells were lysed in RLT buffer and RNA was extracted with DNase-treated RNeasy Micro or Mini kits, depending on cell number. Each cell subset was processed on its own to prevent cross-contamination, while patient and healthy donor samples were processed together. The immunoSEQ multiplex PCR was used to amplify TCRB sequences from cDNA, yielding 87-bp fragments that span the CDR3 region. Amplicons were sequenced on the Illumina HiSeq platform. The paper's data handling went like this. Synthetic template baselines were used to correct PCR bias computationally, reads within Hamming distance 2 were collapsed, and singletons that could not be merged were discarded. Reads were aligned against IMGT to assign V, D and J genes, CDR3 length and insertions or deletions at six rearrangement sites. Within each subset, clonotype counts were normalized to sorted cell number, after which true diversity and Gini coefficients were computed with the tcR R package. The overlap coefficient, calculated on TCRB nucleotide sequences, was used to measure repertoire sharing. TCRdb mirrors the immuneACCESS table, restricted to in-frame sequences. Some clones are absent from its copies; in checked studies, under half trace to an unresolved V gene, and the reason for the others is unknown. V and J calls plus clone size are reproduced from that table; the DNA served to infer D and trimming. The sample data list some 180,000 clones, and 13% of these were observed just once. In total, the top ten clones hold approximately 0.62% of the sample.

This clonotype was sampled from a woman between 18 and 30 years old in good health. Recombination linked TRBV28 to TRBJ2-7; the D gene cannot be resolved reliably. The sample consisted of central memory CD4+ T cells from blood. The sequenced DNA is TGTGCCAGCGGTCAGGTTCATATCTACGAGCAGTACTTC. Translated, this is CASGQVHIYEQYF.